One sample yielded the 4 T cell receptor beta chains listed below, sequenced in a study of blood T cell repertoires in COVID-19. Measured with immunoSEQ multiplex PCR; TCRdb has only the in-frame clones, and not every one. The data contain 120,000 or so clones, 88% of them singletons. Sequenced: peripheral blood. These receptors originate from a man aged 50-60 years with acute or convalescent COVID-19.

This chain joins TRBV2 and TRBJ2-5; no firm D call. Germline assignment: CDR1 SNHLY and CDR2 FYNNEI. The CDR3 has 15 amino acids. Trimming left V 6 bases short and J 2 bases short, with 16 bases between. This chain's CDR3 is CASRTENSQQETQYF. The CDR3 DNA is TGTGCCAGCAGGACCGAAAACAGCCAACAAGAGACCCAGTACTTC.

In its sample, this clone was seen once. CDR3 sequence reads: CASSLGQGHSPLHF. The CDR3 bases are TGTGCCAGCAGTCTCGGACAGGGCCATTCACCCCTCCACTTT. The chain combines TRBV27 with TRBJ1-6, with 8 positions matching TRBD1. CDR1 and CDR2 (germline): MNHEY, SMNVEV (reference sequence). Unmatched junction bases numbered 5, after V lost 5 bases and J lost 8 bases. The CDR3 contains 14 residues.

A word on this clone: The sample holds other DNA sequences that translate to the same CDR3. The gene calls are TRBV18 and TRBJ1-1; D possibly corresponds to TRBD1 (5 bases). Germline loops: CDR1 KGHSH, CDR2 LQKENI. With 3 bases removed from V and 1 base from J, the gap between germline ends came to 6 bases. The CDR3 sequence is 13 residues long. CDR3 protein: CASSPQGNTEAFF. CDR3 DNA: TGTGCCAGCTCACCCCAGGGGAACACTGAAGCTTTCTTT.

This chain uses TRBV6-1 with TRBJ1-2; 11 bases align to TRBD1. The CDR3 has 17 residues. V shed 1 base and J 2 bases; nucleotides not matched to a gene: 6. In germline, CDR1 is MNHNS, CDR2 SASEGT. The CDR3 loop is CASSEDGTGGRNYGYTF. CDR3 nucleotides: TGTGCCAGCAGTGAAGATGGGACAGGGGGACGAAACTATGGCTACACCTTC.